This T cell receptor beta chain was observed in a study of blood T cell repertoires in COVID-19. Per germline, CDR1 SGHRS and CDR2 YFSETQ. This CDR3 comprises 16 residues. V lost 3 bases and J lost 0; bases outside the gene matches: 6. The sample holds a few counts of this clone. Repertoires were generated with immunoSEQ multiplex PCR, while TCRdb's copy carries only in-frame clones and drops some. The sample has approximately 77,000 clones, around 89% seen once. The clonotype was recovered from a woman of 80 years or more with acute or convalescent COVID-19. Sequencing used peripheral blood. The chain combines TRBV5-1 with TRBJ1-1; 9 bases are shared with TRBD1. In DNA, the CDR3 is TGCGCCAGCAGCTCCGGGACAGGGTACTTGAACACTGAAGCTTTCTTT. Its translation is CASSSGTGYLNTEAFF.